This is a list of T cell receptor beta chains from one sample in a study of high-grade serous ovarian cancer treatment subgroups. Sequenced by immunoSEQ multiplex PCR; TCRdb stores in-frame clones only, minus some. The repertoire consists of approximately 30,000 clones, with around 84% occurring once and the leading ten covering 2.1%. Sequenced sample: tumor tissue. The receptors come from a human donor with high-grade serous ovarian cancer. Each CDR3 is given with its conserved first and last residue. The D gene is left open where the match is weak. Only part of the rows carry a size: once, few, many, or a class if the clone is expanded.

v_gene	j_gene	abundance	d_gene	CDR3nt	CDR3aa
TRBV28	TRBJ1-4	.	TRBD1	TGTGCCAGCAGTTTCTACTCCGGGACAGGGAATGAAAAACTGTTTTTT	CASSFYSGTGNEKLFF
TRBV27	TRBJ2-7	.	TRBD1	TGTGCCAGCAGTTTGAAGCTCGGACAGGGTCATTACGAGCAGTACTTC	CASSLKLGQGHYEQYF
TRBV28	TRBJ2-5	.	.	TGTGCCAGCAGTTTGGGTCCTAGAAGCGGGACCCAGTACTTC	CASSLGPRSGTQYF
TRBV11-2	TRBJ2-6	.	TRBD1	TGTGCCAGCAGCCCGGCAGGGGGCGGGTCTGGGGCCAACGTCCTGACTTTC	CASSPAGGGSGANVLTF
TRBV2	TRBJ2-5	.	.	TGTGCCAGCAGTGAAGGGGACCTTAAGAGCCACTTC	CASSEGDLKSHF
TRBV29-1	TRBJ2-7	.	.	TGCAGCGTTGAAGATGGGACCGGGACGATCGAGCAGTACTTC	CSVEDGTGTIEQYF
TRBV9	TRBJ2-1	.	.	TGTGCCAGCAGCGTAGTCGGGTTGGCGAATGAGCAGTTCTTC	CASSVVGLANEQFF
TRBV5-5	TRBJ2-3	.	TRBD2	TGTGCCAGCAGCTTGGGCCTAGCGGAACATTGGGGAGATACGCAGTATTTT	CASSLGLAEHWGDTQYF
TRBV7-9	TRBJ1-4	few	.	TGTGCCAGCAGCTTATCAGGAGGGGTTGGAGAAAAACTGTTTTTT	CASSLSGGVGEKLFF
TRBV19	TRBJ1-3	.	.	TGTGCCAGTAGTATTGCCCGACTGGACTCTGGAAACACCATATATTTT	CASSIARLDSGNTIYF
TRBV5-1	TRBJ2-7	.	.	TGCGCCAGCAGCTTGGGGACGGAGGAAGAGCAGTACTTC	CASSLGTEEEQYF
TRBV6-5	TRBJ2-2	.	.	TGTGCCAGCCGGGCGGGTTTTTTCACCGGGGAGCTGTTTTTT	CASRAGFFTGELFF
TRBV5-1	TRBJ2-6	.	.	TGCGCCAGCAGCCCAACCCCCCCAGGGACCGGGGCCAACGTCCTGACTTTC	CASSPTPPGTGANVLTF
TRBV19	TRBJ1-5	.	TRBD1	TGTGCCAGTAGAATCCAGACAGGGGTCGATCAGCCCCAGCATTTT	CASRIQTGVDQPQHF
TRBV6-5	TRBJ2-4	.	.	TGTGCCAGCAGTTATGGGCCTCAGGGTACCGCAAACATTCAGTACTTC	CASSYGPQGTANIQYF
TRBV6-5	TRBJ2-1	once	TRBD1	TGTGCCAGCAGACTCGGACAGGGGTACAACAATGAGCAGTTCTTC	CASRLGQGYNNEQFF
TRBV10-1	TRBJ1-5	few	.	TGCGCCAGCAGTCCCGGCAGCAATCAGCCCCAGCATTTT	CASSPGSNQPQHF
TRBV18	TRBJ1-2	.	.	TGTGCCAGCTCACCACCGGGGCAGGGAAATAACTATGGCTACACCTTC	CASSPPGQGNNYGYTF
TRBV19	TRBJ2-1	.	TRBD1	TGTGCCAGTAGTGACAGGAGAGGGGGACAGAGAACTTCAACGCGTGATGAGCAGTTCTTC	CASSDRRGGQRTSTRDEQFF
TRBV28	TRBJ2-7	few	.	TGTGCCAGCAGTTCCCCCGGGACACTTTCCTACGAGCAGTACTTC	CASSSPGTLSYEQYF
TRBV5-8	TRBJ1-1	.	.	TGTGCCAGCAGGGGGCGCGGGACTGAAGCTTTCTTT	CASRGRGTEAFF
TRBV6-1	TRBJ2-7	.	TRBD1	TGTGCCAGCAGTGGTTCTAGGACAGGGGGTTCCCACGAGCAGTACTTC	CASSGSRTGGSHEQYF
TRBV18	TRBJ2-1	.	TRBD2	TGTGCCAGCTCACCCCTAATACTAGCGGGAGTTCGGAATGAGCAGTTCTTC	CASSPLILAGVRNEQFF
TRBV6-1	TRBJ2-4	.	.	TGTGCCAGCGGGTTCCTGGGGGCGGGCCAGGAACATCGGTTC	CASGFLGAGQEHRF
TRBV5-4	TRBJ2-1	.	TRBD1	TGTGCCAGCAGCTTGGGACAGGGCAGTGAGCAGTTCTTC	CASSLGQGSEQFF
TRBV11-3	TRBJ2-7	.	.	TGTGCCAGCAGCTTAAGTGGGTTTGGGTACGAGCAGTACTTC	CASSLSGFGYEQYF
TRBV19	TRBJ1-1	.	TRBD1	TGTGCCAGTACCACAAGTCCCGGGACAGGGAGAGCTGAAGCTTTCTTT	CASTTSPGTGRAEAFF
TRBV6-5	TRBJ2-3	.	.	TGTGCCAGCAGTTACTCCTCGGGGGCCGGCACAGATACGCAGTATTTT	CASSYSSGAGTDTQYF
TRBV7-8	TRBJ2-2	.	.	TGTGCCAGCAGCTCCTCCCTCTCCCACGCCGGGGAGCTGTTTTTT	CASSSSLSHAGELFF
TRBV6-1	TRBJ2-3	.	.	TGTGCCAGCAGTGAAGGGCCCGGGCCGACAGATACGCAGTATTTT	CASSEGPGPTDTQYF
TRBV9	TRBJ2-1	.	TRBD2	TGTGCCAGCAGCGTAGGCTTGACTAGCGGGAGGACCTACAATGAGCAGTTCTTC	CASSVGLTSGRTYNEQFF
TRBV11-2	TRBJ2-7	.	.	TGTGCCAGCAGCTTAGGGACAGACTACGAGCAGTACTTC	CASSLGTDYEQYF
TRBV7-7	TRBJ2-5	few	TRBD1	TGTGCTAGCAGCGATGGACAGGGGGCCTATTCGACCCAGTACTTC	CASSDGQGAYSTQYF
TRBV7-3	TRBJ2-1	.	TRBD2	TGTGCCAGCAGCTCTAGCGGGGGAAATGAGCAGTTCTTC	CASSSSGGNEQFF
TRBV28	TRBJ2-6	.	TRBD1	TGTGCCAGCAGTGAGAAACTTGGACAGGTCAAGAGGGGGGCCAACGTCCTGACTTTC	CASSEKLGQVKRGANVLTF
TRBV6-1	TRBJ2-5	.	.	TGTGCCAGCCCTTCGGACGGAGAGACCCAGTACTTC	CASPSDGETQYF
TRBV27	TRBJ2-3	.	TRBD1	TGTGCCAGCAGTTTATGGGGACAGACGGCGGATACGCAGTATTTT	CASSLWGQTADTQYF
TRBV5-5	TRBJ2-3	.	.	TGTGCCAGCAGCTCAGTTGGAGGGCTAGTAGGAGTCACAGATACGCAGTATTTT	CASSSVGGLVGVTDTQYF
TRBV9	TRBJ2-3	.	TRBD2	TGTGCCAGCAGCGTAGGGACTAGCGGGAGCACAGATACGCAGTATTTT	CASSVGTSGSTDTQYF
TRBV30	TRBJ1-5	.	.	TGTGCCTGGAGTGTGGAAGGCAATCAGCCCCAGCATTTT	CAWSVEGNQPQHF
TRBV6-5	TRBJ1-2	.	.	TGTGCCAGCAGTTCTTCAACAGGCGACTATGGCTACACCTTC	CASSSSTGDYGYTF
TRBV25-1	TRBJ1-5	.	.	TGTGCCAGCAGTGACAGGGGTAATCAGCCCCAGCATTTT	CASSDRGNQPQHF
TRBV7-7	TRBJ2-1	.	TRBD2	TGTGCTAGCAGCCGTACACGACTAGCGGCCTACAATGAGCAGTTCTTC	CASSRTRLAAYNEQFF
TRBV27	TRBJ1-1	.	.	TGTGCCAGCAGTTTCCGCTTGGGGTTTGAAGCTTTCTTT	CASSFRLGFEAFF
TRBV6-1	TRBJ2-2	.	.	TGTGCCAGCAGTGTCGGACTTTCCGCCGGGGAGCTGTTTTTT	CASSVGLSAGELFF
TRBV5-1	TRBJ2-2	.	.	TGCGCCAGCTCTGAGACCCCGAACACCGGGGAGCTGTTTTTT	CASSETPNTGELFF
TRBV10-3	TRBJ2-1	.	.	TGTGCCATCAGTGACCGAGCGGGTGGGGGGAGCTCCTACAATGAGCAGTTCTTC	CAISDRAGGGSSYNEQFF
TRBV2	TRBJ2-3	.	TRBD2	TGTGCCAGCAGCGAGACTAGCGGGAAAGCAGATACGCAGTATTTT	CASSETSGKADTQYF
TRBV6-1	TRBJ1-5	.	TRBD1	TGTGCCAGCAGTGGGGGGACAGGACGATGGCAGCCCCAGCATTTT	CASSGGTGRWQPQHF
TRBV6-1	TRBJ1-5	.	.	TGTGCCAGCACCGAGAGGGGAGGTCAGCCCCAGCATTTT	CASTERGGQPQHF
TRBV28	TRBJ2-7	.	.	TGTGCCAGCAGTTTTTCTGGGGACTTGCCTTCCTACGAGCAGTACTTC	CASSFSGDLPSYEQYF
TRBV27	TRBJ2-5	.	.	TGTGCCAGCAGTCAGAACGACCCCAGCGAGACCCAGTACTTC	CASSQNDPSETQYF
TRBV19	TRBJ1-6	.	.	TGTGCCAGTAGCACGTCCGGCGCTTCACCCCTCCACTTT	CASSTSGASPLHF
TRBV28	TRBJ2-7	.	TRBD1	TGTGCCAGCGGCTCGAGGACAGGGAGAGGCTACGAGCAGTACTTC	CASGSRTGRGYEQYF
TRBV4-1	TRBJ2-1	.	TRBD2	TGCGCCAGCAGCCGAGCGGGAGACATGAACAATGAGCAGTTCTTC	CASSRAGDMNNEQFF
TRBV11-2	TRBJ1-1	.	.	TGTGCCAGCAGCTTAGTAACAGCCCGCACTGAAGCTTTCTTT	CASSLVTARTEAFF